The clone carrying this T cell receptor (beta chain) occurred a few times. The antigen remains undetermined. This entry comes from a study of cytotoxic CD8 clonotypes in ibrutinib-treated CLL. Study-wide background: Complete response was seen in 2 patients and partial in approximately 24; approximately 12 progressed and about 15 stayed remitted after a median around 68 months. Response samples followed a median roughly 13 months of treatment, range 6 to 36.

Study-wide points: Public clonotypes, rarely seen, contracted or held steady on treatment.

For TCR beta libraries, approximately 2 micrograms of genomic DNA were obtained from cryopreserved PBMCs. Here immunoSEQ multiplex PCR was the method, and the copy in TCRdb shows in-frame clones only, minus some. The sample lists 110,000 to 150,000 clones, roughly 80% occurring once. This clonotype was sampled from a human donor with chronic lymphocytic leukemia. This specimen consisted of PBMCs, obtained after 12 months of ibrutinib treatment.

Written as DNA, the CDR3 is TGTGCCACAGACACGGGGCCAGGTAGCACAGATACGCAGTATTTT. This encodes CATDTGPGSTDTQYF. The J gene is TRBJ2-3, the V gene TRBV10-3; either TRBD1 or TRBD2 may supply D (5 bases each). Trimming stripped 10 bases from V and 0 bases from J, with 17 bases between. The CDR3 runs to 15 residues. In germline, CDR1 is ENHRY, CDR2 SYGVKD.